One and the same sample provided the 15 T cell receptor beta chains below, sequenced in a study of early T cells in non-severe SARS-CoV-2 infection. One entry per CDR3 protein, called by TCRdb with MiXCR from the 5' RACE reads. This sample has tens of thousands of distinct CDR3 sequences, with approximately 9% found just once. The source material was whole blood. The receptors come from an adult who was a healthcare worker with PCR-confirmed SARS-CoV-2 infection or an uninfected control (not recorded which).

The sample holds a few counts of this clonotype. The chain employs TRBV7-8 and TRBJ2-3; D not resolved. Trimming shortened V by 0 bases and J by 2 bases, and 9 bases separated the two germline ends. CDR1 is SGHVS and CDR2 is FQNEAQ in the germline V gene. CDR3 length: 15 amino acids. The CDR3 protein is CASSLAHGPTDTQYF. As DNA, the CDR3 is TGTGCCAGCAGCTTAGCGCACGGGCCCACAGATACGCAGTATTTT.

The rearrangement joins TRBV5-8 to TRBJ1-1, with 10 bases fitting TRBD1. The V and J ends lost 0 bases and 4 bases, in that order; junction bases with no gene match: 3. The CDR3 covers 15 residues. CDR1 is SGHTS and CDR2 is YDEGEE in the germline V gene. This chain's CDR3 is CASSLVWTGGTEAFF. The CDR3 coding sequence is TGTGCCAGCAGCTTGGTTTGGACAGGGGGCACTGAAGCTTTCTTT. Complete variable domain (other parts from reference TRBV5-8 and TRBJ1-1): EAGVTQSPTHLIKTRGQQATLRCSPISGHTSVYWYQQALGLGLQFLLWYDEGEERNRGNFPPRFSGRQFPNYSSELNVNALELEDSALYLCASSLVWTGGTEAFFGQGTRLTVV.

The chain employs TRBV7-6 and TRBJ2-3; 11 positions agree with TRBD2. From germline, CDR1 is SGHVS and CDR2 FNYEAQ. The V gene end was trimmed by 1 base and the J gene end by 5 bases; junction bases not matched to a gene: 8. The CDR3 extends over 17 amino acids. The CDR3 here is CASSLVAGGPSRDTQYF. CDR3 nucleotide sequence: TGTGCCAGCAGCTTAGTAGCGGGAGGGCCCTCAAGAGATACGCAGTATTTT.

This clonotype was observed at least ten times. The chain links TRBV12-3 or TRBV12-4 to TRBJ2-7; no definite D call. This CDR3 is built from 13 residues. Deletions cut 0 bases from V and 3 bases from J, with 6 bases between. CDR3 sequence: CASSLASFYEQYF. CDR3 nucleotides: TGTGCCAGCAGTTTAGCTTCGTTCTACGAGCAGTACTTC.

This clonotype was counted at least ten times. The chain joins TRBV20-1 to TRBJ2-7, with 7 bases identical to TRBD1. V shed 3 bases, J shed 0 bases, and the junction held 14 bases outside the gene matches. Germline V CDR1 and CDR2: DFQATT, SNEGSKA (reference sequence). The CDR3 totals 17 residues. The CDR3 DNA reads TGCAGTGCTAGTTCCGGGACAGCAACCTCTAGCTCCTACGAGCAGTACTTC. This encodes CSASSGTATSSSYEQYF.

In this sample, this clonotype turned up many times. The chain carries TRBV28 and TRBJ1-2; maybe TRBD1 (5 bases). Germline V gene lookup returns CDR1 MDHEN and CDR2 SYDVKM. The CDR3 totals 14 residues. V was cut by 0 bases and J by 3 bases, with 8 bases left in between. CDR3 nucleotides: TGTGCCAGCAGTTTATGGGGCAGGGACTATGGCTACACCTTC. It specifies CASSLWGRDYGYTF.

The chain employs TRBV7-9 and TRBJ2-7; D is unclear. The CDR3 length is 11 residues. Germline V gene sequence: CDR1 SEHNR, CDR2 FQNEAQ (reference sequence). Trimming took 7 bases from V and 2 from J, leaving 6 bases between them. CDR3 sequence reads: CASNHPYEQYF. CDR3 DNA sequence: TGTGCCAGCAACCACCCCTACGAGCAGTACTTC.

This clonotype was counted many times. The genes are TRBV6-2 or TRBV6-3 and TRBJ2-3; D possibly corresponds to TRBD2 (5 bases). CDR1 is MNHEY and CDR2 is SVGEGT in the germline V gene. This CDR3 has 17 amino acids. The V and J ends lost 0 bases and 5 bases respectively, with 18 bases between them. CDR3 sequence reads: CASSYSPDSFSVDTQYF. In nucleotides, the CDR3 is TGTGCCAGCAGTTACTCTCCGGACTCCTTTTCGGTAGATACGCAGTATTTT.

This clonotype was counted between two and nine times. V gene TRBV5-1 combines with J gene TRBJ2-1, with 8 nucleotides matching TRBD2. The V and J ends lost 6 bases and 4 bases, in that order; junction bases with no gene match: 9. This CDR3 is built from 15 residues. Germline V gene sequence: CDR1 SGHRS, CDR2 YFSETQ. For the CDR3, the DNA is TGCGCCAGCACTTCCAGCGGGAGAGATTACAATGAGCAGTTCTTC. It encodes CASTSSGRDYNEQFF. The entire variable domain, with the rest obtained from reference TRBV5-1 and TRBJ2-1, is as follows: KAGVTQTPRYLIKTRGQQVTLSCSPISGHRSVSWYQQTPGQGLQFLFEYFSETQRNKGNFPGRFSGRQFSNSRSEMNVSTLELGDSALYLCASTSSGRDYNEQFFGPGTRLTVL.

The table lists this clonotype with a count of one. The rearrangement uses TRBV2 and TRBJ1-6; TRBD1 aligns across 7 bases. The CDR3 runs to 13 residues. CDR1 and CDR2 from the germline V gene are SNHLY and FYNNEI. V gave up 10 bases and J gave up 7 bases; unmatched junction bases: 7. CDR3 sequence reads: CATSRGQNSPLHF. CDR3 coding DNA: TGTGCCACTTCTAGGGGGCAGAATTCACCCCTCCACTTT.

This clonotype was seen many times. The chain carries TRBV6-2 or TRBV6-3 and TRBJ1-2; D unresolved. CDR3 size: 12 residues. The germline V gene encodes CDR1 MNHEY and CDR2 SVGEGT. With 7 bases removed from V and 4 bases from J, the gap between germline ends came to 10 bases. In DNA form, the CDR3 reads TGTGCCAGCATGGAGAGCCGCTATGGCTACACCTTC. Its translation: CASMESRYGYTF.

This clonotype was observed a few times. The rearrangement links TRBV12-3 or TRBV12-4 to TRBJ2-7; possibly TRBD1 or TRBD2 for D (5 bases each). CDR3 length: 15 amino acids. V lost 6 bases and J 1 base, leaving 16 bases between the germline ends. The CDR3 is CASSHLGDGSYEQYF. The CDR3 bases are TGTGCCAGCAGCCATCTGGGGGACGGGTCCTACGAGCAGTACTTC.

This clonotype was observed many times. The chain couples TRBV6-2 or TRBV6-3 to TRBJ2-3; D not resolved. This CDR3 region has 13 residues. Trimming cost V 5 bases and J 8 bases, with 14 bases left between them. Germline V gives CDR1 MNHEY, CDR2 SVGEGT. The CDR3 loop reads CASSPPLSGTQYF. The CDR3 bases are TGTGCCAGCAGTCCACCCCTCTCCGGTACGCAGTATTTT.

The J gene is TRBJ2-4, the V gene TRBV9; 7 bases line up with TRBD1. The junction had 6 bases not matched to a gene; V was cut back by 0 bases and J by 3 bases. Germline V CDR1 and CDR2: SGDLS, YYNGEE. The CDR3 is 16 amino acids. The CDR3 protein is CASSVGQGKYKNIQYF. Here the CDR3 DNA reads TGTGCCAGCAGCGTAGGACAGGGAAAATACAAAAACATTCAGTACTTC.

This clonotype was detected many times. The V gene is TRBV20-1, the J gene TRBJ1-4, with D maybe TRBD1 (5 bases). The CDR3 covers 14 residues. Germline loops: CDR1 DFQATT, CDR2 SNEGSKA (reference sequence). V lost 5 bases to trimming and J lost 5 bases, with 15 bases between them. In nucleotides, the CDR3 is TGCAGTGCTCCGCAGGGCAGGGTAAATGAAAAACTGTTTTTT. It encodes CSAPQGRVNEKLFF.